This T cell receptor (beta chain) was profiled in a study of T cell responses to AZD1222 COVID-19 vaccine. Study results and limitations: Clonal diversity was possibly underestimated, and white British individuals and females predominated among donors.

TCRdb's copy holds only in-frame clones and misses some; the assay was immunoSEQ multiplex PCR. The repertoire holds around 130,000 clones, roughly 92% seen once, with 5.4% in the top ten. As concerns this clone: Antigen: not known.

Trimming removed 7 bases from V and 8 bases from J, with 20 bases in between. CDR3 length: 14 amino acids. Germline V gene sequence: CDR1 SGHAT, CDR2 FQNNGV. The source was peripheral blood, collected on day 0 of AZD1222 vaccination. The receptor's source is an adult in good health. The chain carries TRBV11-2 and TRBJ1-2, with D hard to call. Here the CDR3 DNA reads TGTGCCAGCATAACGGGGAGGCGGCGTGAGGGCTACACCTTC. It is translated as CASITGRRREGYTF.